The 26 T cell receptor beta chains given below trace back to one sample, sequenced in a study of radiation and T cells in renal cell carcinoma. The method was immunoSEQ multiplex PCR; TCRdb's version includes in-frame clones alone and lacks a portion of them. The table includes some 80,000 clones, 65% to 90% detected once. Time point here: blood 2 weeks post-SBRT. Treatment noted: 15 Gy SBRT to primary tumor, nephrectomy 4 weeks later. The sequencing here drew on blood, taken from a patient whose treatment included radiotherapy and nephrectomy. Receptor source: a woman aged 50 to 60 with renal cell carcinoma.

Here the CDR3 reads CASSQVGGGREQYF. The CDR3 DNA reads TGCGCCAGCAGCCAAGTTGGGGGGGGGCGCGAGCAGTACTTC. The chain combines TRBV4-1 with TRBJ2-7, with TRBD2 as a possible D gene (7 bases). The CDR3 totals 14 residues. The V end was cut by 1 base, the J end by 6 bases, with 13 bases between. Germline V gene sequence: CDR1 MGHRA, CDR2 YSYEKL.

V and J are TRBV7-2 and TRBJ1-5; tentative D call: TRBD1 (5 bases). Germline lookup yields CDR1 SGHTA and CDR2 FQGNSA. The CDR3 sequence is 16 residues long. Between the trimmed V and J ends, which lost 5 bases and 9 bases, there was a span of 23 bases. DNA for the CDR3: TGTGCCAGCAGCACCGCGGGGACCGGGGGTGGGCTGCCCCAGCATTTT. Translation: CASSTAGTGGGLPQHF.

V and J are TRBV9 and TRBJ1-1; D is perhaps TRBD1 (5 bases). V was clipped by 4 bases and J by 4 bases, with 14 bases between them. Germline values: CDR1 SGDLS, CDR2 YYNGEE. The CDR3 runs to 14 residues. CDR3 amino acids: CASSPTGQGTEAFF. The CDR3 bases are TGTGCCAGCAGCCCGACGGGGCAAGGCACTGAAGCTTTCTTT.

The chain joins TRBV2 to TRBJ1-4, with 7 bases aligning to TRBD1. With 6 bases clipped from V and 4 bases from J, the junction kept 14 bases outside the gene matches. Germline-derived CDR1 and CDR2 are SNHLY and FYNNEI. The CDR3 has 17 amino acids. The CDR3 DNA reads TGTGCCAGCAGAGACCCGGGACAGTCATCACTTAATGAAAAACTGTTTTTT. This codes for CASRDPGQSSLNEKLFF.

The chain couples TRBV7-9 to TRBJ1-4; D remains ambiguous. The CDR3 runs to 14 residues. The ends were cut back, 6 bases at V and 4 bases at J, with 12 bases in the middle. Germline V gene lookup returns CDR1 SEHNR and CDR2 FQNEAQ (reference sequence). The CDR3 sequence: CASSSLGFNEKLFF. In nucleotides, the CDR3 is TGTGCCAGCAGTTCCTTGGGTTTTAATGAAAAACTGTTTTTT.

V and J are TRBV28 and TRBJ1-2; no clear D gene. This CDR3 comprises 12 residues. The germline V and J ends were trimmed by 6 bases and 7 bases, with 12 bases remaining between them. Germline V gene data show CDR1 as MDHEN and CDR2 as SYDVKM. This chain's CDR3 is CASSQRTGGYTF. Written as DNA, the CDR3 is TGTGCCAGCAGCCAACGAACTGGTGGCTACACCTTC.

In this sample, this clone turned up once. V usage is TRBV11-2 and J usage is TRBJ2-2; TRBD2 is a possible D gene (5 bases). In germline, CDR1 is SGHAT, CDR2 FQNNGV. Trimming left V 3 bases short and J 6 bases short, with 8 bases between. This CDR3 comprises 13 residues. The CDR3 sequence is CASSFEGAGELFF. The CDR3 DNA sequence: TGTGCCAGCAGCTTCGAGGGCGCCGGGGAGCTGTTTTTT.

V and J are TRBV14 and TRBJ2-1; tentative D call: TRBD2 (5 bases). Germline loops: CDR1 SGHDN, CDR2 FVKESK. The CDR3 is made up of 14 amino acids. V was trimmed by 4 bases and J by 5 bases, leaving 12 bases between them. The CDR3 DNA sequence: TGTGCCAGCAGCCTATGGACTGCCCACAATGAGCAGTTCTTC. Its protein is CASSLWTAHNEQFF.

This chain joins TRBV28 and TRBJ2-7; TRBD2 might be the D (5 bases). This CDR3 comprises 14 residues. Trimming took 1 base from V and 3 from J, leaving 10 bases between them. Germline values: CDR1 MDHEN, CDR2 SYDVKM. The CDR3: CASSLSAVLYEQYF. CDR3 coding DNA: TGTGCCAGCAGTTTATCAGCGGTCCTCTACGAGCAGTACTTC.

The chain employs TRBV27 and TRBJ1-4, with D perhaps matching TRBD1 (6 bases). The V end was cut by 0 bases, the J end by 7 bases, with 9 bases between. This CDR3 region has 14 residues. The germline V gene encodes CDR1 MNHEY and CDR2 SMNVEV (reference sequence). This CDR3 is CASSLSGTSEKLFF. CDR3 sequence (DNA): TGTGCCAGCAGTTTATCGGGGACATCTGAAAAACTGTTTTTT.

Notes on this clone: Other nucleotide sequences in the sample specify the same CDR3. The V and J genes are TRBV6-5 and TRBJ2-7, with D unresolved. CDR1 MNHEY and CDR2 SVGAGI come from the germline V gene. V lost 0 bases to trimming and J lost 1 base, with 7 bases between them. This CDR3 spans 14 amino acids. CDR3 residues: CASSYSHGSYEQYF. CDR3 coding DNA: TGTGCCAGCAGTTACTCACACGGATCCTACGAGCAGTACTTC.

The chain is built from TRBV19 and TRBJ2-7, with TRBD2 matching 8 bases. The CDR3 is made up of 15 amino acids. Germline V gene lookup returns CDR1 LNHDA and CDR2 SQIVND (reference sequence). Unmatched junction bases numbered 11, after V lost 3 bases and J lost 7 bases. The CDR3 DNA is TGTGCCAGTAGTATGCTCAGCGGGAGCGTCCGGGAGCAGTACTTC. Its translation: CASSMLSGSVREQYF.

This chain links TRBV6-5 with TRBJ1-2; D is undetermined. Trimming took off 6 bases at V and 3 bases at J, with 11 bases between the two ends. In germline, CDR1 is MNHEY, CDR2 SVGAGI. The CDR3 totals 13 residues. CDR3 region: CASRIDGYYGYTF. The CDR3 DNA reads TGTGCCAGCAGGATCGACGGCTACTATGGCTACACCTTC.

V is TRBV15 and J is TRBJ2-1, with D maybe TRBD2 (5 bases). The germline V gene encodes CDR1 LNHNV and CDR2 YYDKDF (reference sequence). Trimming removed 5 bases from V and 9 bases from J, with 11 bases in between. There are 12 residues in the CDR3. CDR3 protein: CATSRGFGEQFF. The CDR3 DNA reads TGTGCCACCAGCCGCGGGTTCGGTGAGCAGTTCTTC.

The table lists this clone with a count of one. The genes are TRBV18 and TRBJ1-4, with unresolved D. The CDR3 spans 14 residues. Trimming removed 0 bases from V and 8 bases from J, with 10 bases in between. Germline V gene lookup returns CDR1 KGHSH and CDR2 LQKENI. CDR3 region: CASSPPTREEKLFF. The CDR3 region has the DNA TGTGCCAGCTCACCACCGACGAGGGAAGAAAAACTGTTTTTT.

J is TRBJ1-4 and V is TRBV28, with D hard to call. The CDR3 is 13 residues long. V lost 6 bases and J lost 3, with 8 bases in between. Per the germline V gene, CDR1 is MDHEN and CDR2 is SYDVKM. The CDR3 sequence is CASREHANEKLFF. For the CDR3, the DNA is TGTGCCAGCAGGGAACACGCTAATGAAAAACTGTTTTTT. The full variable domain, in which reference TRBV28 and TRBJ1-4 provide the parts outside the CDR3, is DVKVTQSSRYLVKRTGEKVFLECVQDMDHENMFWYRQDPGLGLRLIYFSYDVKMKEKGDIPEGYSVSREKKERFSLILESASTNQTSMYLCASREHANEKLFFGSGTQLSVL.

This chain uses TRBV14 with TRBJ2-7; D is possibly TRBD1 (5 bases). With 0 bases removed from V and 2 bases from J, the gap between germline ends came to 11 bases. The CDR3 contains 15 residues. Germline values: CDR1 SGHDN, CDR2 FVKESK. The CDR3 DNA reads as TGTGCCAGCAGCCAAGATCTGGTCAGGGCCTACGAGCAGTACTTC. This gives the protein CASSQDLVRAYEQYF.

CDR3 sequence: CASSYRRDLYNEQFF. In DNA form, the CDR3 reads TGTGCCAGCAGTTACCGCAGGGACCTCTACAATGAGCAGTTCTTC. This chain connects TRBV6-5 to TRBJ2-1; D is tentatively TRBD1 or TRBD2 (5 bases each). V shed 2 bases and J shed 3 bases, with 11 bases lying between them. CDR3 size: 15 residues. Per germline, CDR1 MNHEY and CDR2 SVGAGI.

This clone was counted a single time. The rearrangement uses TRBV4-2 and TRBJ2-3; 8 nucleotides align to TRBD2. V trimming: 1 base; J trimming: 5 bases; junction bases outside the gene matches: 11. Germline V CDR1 and CDR2: LGHNA, YNFKEQ. The CDR3 has 17 residues. This CDR3 reads CASSQGRPGGIGDTQYF. CDR3 coding DNA: TGTGCCAGCAGCCAAGGTCGGCCGGGAGGGATCGGAGATACGCAGTATTTT.

This chain uses TRBV10-3 with TRBJ1-1, with 10 bases that match TRBD1. Germline values: CDR1 ENHRY, CDR2 SYGVKD. V was clipped by 7 bases and J by 1 base; unmatched bases: 6. The CDR3 spans 15 residues. In DNA form, the CDR3 reads TGTGCCATCACCTCGACAGGGGGCGAGAACACTGAAGCTTTCTTT. It specifies CAITSTGGENTEAFF.

This rearrangement joins TRBV4-3 to TRBJ1-1, with a possible D match to TRBD1 (5 bases). The germline V and J ends were trimmed by 0 bases and 8 bases, with 13 bases remaining between them. Germline loops: CDR1 LGHNA, CDR2 YSLEER. CDR3 size: 14 residues. As DNA, the CDR3 is TGCGCCAGCAGCCAAGATTGGCAGGGCAAGGAAGCTTTCTTT. The encoded protein is CASSQDWQGKEAFF.

J is TRBJ2-7 and V is TRBV6-6; D is undetermined. The germline V gene encodes CDR1 MNHNY and CDR2 SVGAGI (reference sequence). V was cut by 0 bases and J by 7 bases, with 10 bases left in between. The CDR3 contains 13 residues. CDR3 bases: TGTGCCAGCAGTTACTCGTGGGATAGGGAGCAGTACTTC. Translated, it gives CASSYSWDREQYF.

The rearrangement links TRBV19 to TRBJ2-3, with TRBD2 matching 14 bases. The germline CDR1 and CDR2 sequences are LNHDA and SQIVND (reference sequence). CDR3 length: 15 residues. The V gene end was trimmed by 6 bases and the J gene end by 9 bases; junction bases not matched to a gene: 8. The chain's CDR3 is CASSSTSGGAGTQYF. In DNA form, the CDR3 reads TGTGCCAGTAGCTCGACTAGCGGGGGGGCCGGCACGCAGTATTTT.

This clone has only one observation. The chain is built from TRBV27 and TRBJ2-6; D possibly corresponds to TRBD1 (6 bases). Trimming cost V 5 bases and J 2 bases, with 13 bases left between them. The CDR3 totals 16 residues. CDR1 is MNHEY, CDR2 SMNVEV, per germline (reference sequence). For the CDR3, the DNA is TGTGCCAGCAGTGGGACATCAGGGGCTGGGGCCAACGTCCTGACTTTC. This sequence encodes CASSGTSGAGANVLTF.

CDR3 bases: TGTGCCAGTTCTCAGGGGACACAATCCTACGAGCAGTACTTC. This translates into CASSQGTQSYEQYF. The rearrangement joins TRBV19 to TRBJ2-7; possible D gene TRBD1, 6 bases. V was shortened by 8 bases and J by 1 base, with 15 bases between the two germline ends. The CDR3 consists of 14 residues. Per the germline V gene, CDR1 is LNHDA and CDR2 is SQIVND (reference sequence).

The chain is built from TRBV10-3 and TRBJ2-7, with 14 bases aligning to TRBD2. The germline V gene has CDR1 ENHRY and CDR2 SYGVKD. The CDR3 runs to 15 residues. With 10 bases clipped from V and 5 bases from J, the junction kept 10 bases outside the gene matches. The CDR3 DNA reads as TGTGCCACTAGCGGGACTAGCGGGAGTAGGGACGAGCAGTACTTC. Protein sequence: CATSGTSGSRDEQYF.